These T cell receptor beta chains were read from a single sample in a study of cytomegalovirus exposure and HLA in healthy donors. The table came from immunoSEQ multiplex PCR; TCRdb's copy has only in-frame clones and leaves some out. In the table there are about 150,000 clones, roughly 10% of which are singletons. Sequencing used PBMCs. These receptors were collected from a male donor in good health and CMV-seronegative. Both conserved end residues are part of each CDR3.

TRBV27	CASSISKGTADPNYGYTF
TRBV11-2	CASRGDRSYEQYF
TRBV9	CASSPSDIEAFF
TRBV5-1	CASSTQTGTRGGTEAFF
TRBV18	CASSKDIAEYSYTF
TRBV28	CASSFGAGQGAGGIESF
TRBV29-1	CSAVTGRNTEAFF
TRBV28	CASSFQRAYGYTF
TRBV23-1	CASSQGSQGTDTQYF
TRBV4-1	CASSQVQGQETQYF
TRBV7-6	CASSTSGTGKAEQYF
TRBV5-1	CASSFGGGAYEQYF
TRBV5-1	CASSERQAATNEKLFF
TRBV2	CASSDSSGATDTQYF
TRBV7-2	CASSLAGNGELFF
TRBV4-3	CASSQSSGYNEQFF
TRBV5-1	CASSLRGPEDTQYF
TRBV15	CATSRGRGPQGLFF
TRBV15	CATSRDPGVRNYGYTF